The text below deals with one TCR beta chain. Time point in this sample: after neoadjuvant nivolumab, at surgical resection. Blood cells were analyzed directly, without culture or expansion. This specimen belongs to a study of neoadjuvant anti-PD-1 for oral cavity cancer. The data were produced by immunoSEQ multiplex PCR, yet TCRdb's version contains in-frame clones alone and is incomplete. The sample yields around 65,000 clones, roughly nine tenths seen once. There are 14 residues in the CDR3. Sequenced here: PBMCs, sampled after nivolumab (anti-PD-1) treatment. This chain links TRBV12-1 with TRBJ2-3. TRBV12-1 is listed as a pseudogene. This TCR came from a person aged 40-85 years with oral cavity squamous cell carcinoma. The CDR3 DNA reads TGTGCCAGCAGCTTTGGGGACCGAACCTGGACGCAGTATTTT. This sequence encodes CASSFGDRTWTQYF.